The 23 T cell receptor beta chains in this list originate from one sample, sequenced in a study of neoadjuvant anti-PD-1 for oral cavity cancer. The assay was immunoSEQ multiplex PCR, and TCRdb's table has in-frame clones only and misses some. Here the sample spans approximately 14,000 clones, roughly 72% being singletons. This material consisted of PBMCs, taken before nivolumab (anti-PD-1) treatment. Every receptor here comes from a person aged 40-85 years with oral cavity squamous cell carcinoma.

This clone appeared a single time. The chain joins TRBV19 to TRBJ1-2; tentative D call: TRBD1 (5 bases). Germline V CDR1 and CDR2: LNHDA, SQIVND (reference sequence). V lost 4 bases, J lost 2 bases, and 14 bases lay in between. The CDR3 consists of 15 residues. The CDR3, as DNA: TGTGCCAGTAGTAAGACCCGAAGGACAAACTATGGCTACACCTTC. Translating gives CASSKTRRTNYGYTF.

This chain joins TRBV27 and TRBJ2-7; 10 bases map to TRBD1. Looked up from germline, CDR1 is MNHEY and CDR2 is SMNVEV (reference sequence). V shed 5 bases, J shed 7 bases, and the junction held 11 bases outside the gene matches. This CDR3 spans 15 amino acids. CDR3 sequence: CASSPSGTGEREQYF. The CDR3 bases are TGTGCCAGCAGTCCATCCGGGACAGGGGAACGAGAGCAGTACTTC.

The chain recombines TRBV11-3 with TRBJ2-1, with 11 bases that match TRBD1. Germline loops: CDR1 SGHNT, CDR2 YENEEA. The junction had 9 bases not matched to a gene; V was cut back by 6 bases and J by 8 bases. This CDR3 spans 15 amino acids. CDR3 nucleotides: TGTGCCAGCAGTTCCGGGACAGGGGGTGGGGATGAGCAGTTCTTC. It codes for CASSSGTGGGDEQFF.

V and J are TRBV6-5 and TRBJ1-1; 9 bases align to TRBD1. This CDR3 is 12 amino acids long. Trimming cost V 5 bases and J 10 bases; bases outside gene matches: 5. The germline V gene encodes CDR1 MNHEY and CDR2 SVGAGI. CDR3 DNA sequence: TGTGCCAGCAGTACAGGGGGCAGTGGAGCTTTCTTT. Protein product: CASSTGGSGAFF.

The CDR3: CASSPGLASNEQFF. DNA for the CDR3: TGTGCCAGCAGTCCAGGGCTAGCCAGCAATGAGCAGTTCTTC. The chain employs TRBV27 and TRBJ2-1; tentatively, D is TRBD1 or TRBD2 (5 bases each). Germline values: CDR1 MNHEY, CDR2 SMNVEV (reference sequence). Deletions cut 5 bases from V and 6 bases from J, with 14 bases between. This CDR3 has 14 amino acids.

The chain recombines TRBV11-2 with TRBJ2-6; weak D call: TRBD1 (5 bases). V was shortened by 5 bases and J by 0 bases, with 17 bases between the two germline ends. Looked up from germline, CDR1 is SGHAT and CDR2 is FQNNGV. The CDR3 loop spans 18 amino acids. The CDR3 sequence is CASSPLQGVLSGANVLTF. In nucleotides, the CDR3 is TGTGCCAGCAGCCCACTCCAGGGTGTCCTCTCTGGGGCCAACGTCCTGACTTTC.

The gene calls are TRBV5-4 and TRBJ1-2, with D perhaps matching TRBD1 (6 bases). Trimming took off 0 bases at V and 8 bases at J, with 8 bases between the two ends. This CDR3 is built from 12 residues. The germline gives CDR1 SGHNT, CDR2 YYREEE (reference sequence). In DNA form, the CDR3 reads TGTGCCAGCAGCTTGGACAGGGAGGGCTACACCTTC. It specifies CASSLDREGYTF.

This chain links TRBV4-1 with TRBJ1-2, with D maybe TRBD1 (6 bases). V was cut by 2 bases and J by 0 bases, with 10 bases left in between. The CDR3 length is 15 residues. Germline CDR1 and CDR2: MGHRA and YSYEKL. The CDR3 DNA follows: TGCGCCAGCAGCCAACAACAGGGAACTAACTATGGCTACACCTTC. Its protein is CASSQQQGTNYGYTF.

V gene TRBV11-2 combines with J gene TRBJ2-1; D is unresolved. The CDR3 length is 14 residues. Trimming stripped 7 bases from V and 9 bases from J, with 19 bases between. In germline, CDR1 is SGHAT, CDR2 FQNNGV. DNA of the CDR3: TGTGCCAGCACCGACCCGATCCGGTGGGGTGAGCAGTTCTTC. This sequence encodes CASTDPIRWGEQFF.

The table lists this clone with a count of one. The rearrangement links TRBV19 to TRBJ1-2; D might be TRBD1 (5 bases). Germline-derived CDR1 and CDR2 are LNHDA and SQIVND (reference sequence). The CDR3 totals 14 residues. V was trimmed by 3 bases and J by 4 bases, leaving 12 bases between them. DNA of the CDR3: TGTGCCAGTAGTATCAGACCTGGGGGCTATGGCTACACCTTC. Translating gives CASSIRPGGYGYTF.

This clone was counted only a few times. This sequence joins TRBV27 and TRBJ2-7; D is possibly TRBD1 or TRBD2 (5 bases each). Germline loops: CDR1 MNHEY, CDR2 SMNVEV (reference sequence). V lost 8 bases and J lost 5, with 13 bases in between. The CDR3 is 12 residues long. CDR3 DNA: TGTGCCAGCGGGTTCGGGGCCCACGAGCAGTACTTC. Amino acids: CASGFGAHEQYF.

V usage is TRBV30 and J usage is TRBJ2-5; perhaps TRBD2 as D (6 bases). Trimming removed 0 bases at V and 4 bases at J, with 12 bases between. The CDR3 is made up of 14 amino acids. The germline V gene encodes CDR1 GTSNPN and CDR2 SVGIG (reference sequence). Here the CDR3 reads CAWSVRSGRETQYF. The CDR3, as DNA: TGTGCCTGGAGTGTACGAAGCGGGCGAGAGACCCAGTACTTC.

The genes are TRBV4-2 and TRBJ1-6; D may be TRBD1 (5 bases). This CDR3 has 14 amino acids. CDR1 is LGHNA, CDR2 YNFKEQ, per germline. Deletions cut 4 bases from V and 8 bases from J, with 12 bases between. CDR3 region: CASSPVGAYSPLHF. The CDR3 DNA follows: TGTGCCAGCAGCCCAGTAGGGGCTTATTCACCCCTCCACTTT.

CDR3 in amino acids: CASSPSMGSTDTQYF. The CDR3 DNA follows: TGTGCCAGCAGCCCAAGCATGGGGAGTACAGATACGCAGTATTTT. The J gene is TRBJ2-3, the V gene TRBV7-9; D is possibly TRBD2 (5 bases). This CDR3 spans 15 amino acids. Trimming left V 5 bases short and J 3 bases short, with 15 bases between. Germline V gene lookup returns CDR1 SEHNR and CDR2 FQNEAQ (reference sequence). Complete variable domain (other parts from reference TRBV7-9 and TRBJ2-3): DTGVSQNPRHKITKRGQNVTFRCDPISEHNRLYWYRQTLGQGPEFLTYFQNEAQLEKSRLLSDRFSAERPKGSFSTLEIQRTEQGDSAMYLCASSPSMGSTDTQYFGPGTRLTVL.

The V gene is TRBV9, the J gene TRBJ1-1; 8 bases fit TRBD1. J lost 5 bases, V lost 4 bases, and 22 bases had no gene match. The CDR3 loop spans 19 amino acids. Germline CDR1 SGDLS, CDR2 YYNGEE. This CDR3 reads CASSPHPLPGQVFGTEAFF. CDR3 DNA sequence: TGTGCCAGCAGCCCCCACCCCCTCCCGGGACAGGTTTTCGGGACTGAAGCTTTCTTT.

This chain connects TRBV6-5 to TRBJ1-1; D may be TRBD1 (5 bases). CDR1 is MNHEY and CDR2 is SVGAGI in the germline V gene. The CDR3 spans 13 residues. V gave up 7 bases and J gave up 1 base, with 10 bases separating them. This CDR3 reads CASNRQGNTEAFF. The CDR3 DNA reads TGTGCCAGCAACAGGCAGGGGAACACTGAAGCTTTCTTT.

The chain has TRBV28 and TRBJ2-7, with 9 bases lining up with TRBD2. Germline V gene sequence: CDR1 MDHEN, CDR2 SYDVKM. V was pared by 5 bases and J by 2 bases, with 4 bases of the junction left unmatched. The CDR3 has 14 amino acids. The CDR3 bases are TGTGCCAGCAGTCCCCGACTAGCGGCCTACGAGCAGTACTTC. Residues: CASSPRLAAYEQYF.

The sample holds one count of this clone. The CDR3 loop is CASSHRTGGYTEAFF. In DNA form, the CDR3 reads TGTGCCAGCAGTCATAGGACAGGGGGCTACACTGAAGCTTTCTTT. The chain combines TRBV28 with TRBJ1-1, with 11 bases identical to TRBD1. Germline values: CDR1 MDHEN, CDR2 SYDVKM. The length of the CDR3 is 15 residues. The J segment lost 3 bases and the V segment lost 5 bases, leaving 5 bases of the junction unmatched. The full variable domain, rest sourced from reference TRBV28 and TRBJ1-1, is DVKVTQSSRYLVKRTGEKVFLECVQDMDHENMFWYRQDPGLGLRLIYFSYDVKMKEKGDIPEGYSVSREKKERFSLILESASTNQTSMYLCASSHRTGGYTEAFFGQGTRLTVV.

The rearrangement joins TRBV2 to TRBJ2-3; D gene uncertain. The CDR3 is 13 amino acids. Trimming removed 4 bases at V and 2 bases at J, with 7 bases between. From germline, CDR1 is SNHLY and CDR2 FYNNEI. CDR3 DNA: TGTGCCAGCAGTGGTGCCTACACAGATACGCAGTATTTT. It specifies CASSGAYTDTQYF. The variable domain in full, completed from reference TRBV2 and TRBJ2-3, reads EPEVTQTPSHQVTQMGQEVILRCVPISNHLYFYWYRQILGQKVEFLVSFYNNEISEKSEIFDDQFSVERPDGSNFTLKIRSTKLEDSAMYFCASSGAYTDTQYFGPGTRLTVL.

The chain couples TRBV5-6 to TRBJ2-2, with D perhaps matching TRBD2 (5 bases). CDR1 is SGHDT and CDR2 is YYEEEE in the germline V gene. The CDR3 consists of 15 residues. The V end lost 0 bases, the J end lost 2 bases, and 8 bases lay between the germline ends. CDR3 sequence: CASSLAGVNTGELFF. CDR3 sequence (DNA): TGTGCCAGCAGCTTGGCCGGGGTTAACACCGGGGAGCTGTTTTTT.

The chain employs TRBV12-5 and TRBJ2-3; D is possibly TRBD2 (5 bases). The length of the CDR3 is 21 residues. Trimming removed 2 bases from V and 2 bases from J, with 29 bases in between. Germline CDR1 is LGHNT and CDR2 is FRNRAP. CDR3 sequence reads: CASGLTYYIEGAVSATDTQYF. As DNA, the CDR3 is TGTGCTAGTGGTTTGACCTACTACATCGAGGGAGCGGTATCAGCCACAGATACGCAGTATTTT.

This clone was seen a few times. CDR3 DNA: TGTGCCAGCTCACCGGGCGGGGGTAACTATGGCTACACCTTC. Translated: CASSPGGGNYGYTF. The chain couples TRBV18 to TRBJ1-2; tentatively, D is TRBD1 (5 bases). The CDR3 is made up of 14 amino acids. Per the germline V gene, CDR1 is KGHSH and CDR2 is LQKENI. Trimming left V 3 bases short and J 1 base short, with 9 bases between.

Here the CDR3 DNA reads TGCGCCAGCAGCTTGGACAGGGGGAACACTGAAGCTTTCTTT. Translating gives CASSLDRGNTEAFF. The V gene is TRBV5-1, the J gene TRBJ1-1; 7 nucleotides match TRBD1. This CDR3 has 14 amino acids. V lost 0 bases and J lost 1; bases outside the gene matches: 0. Germline loops: CDR1 SGHRS, CDR2 YFSETQ.